The 18 T cell receptor beta chains reported below all come from one sample, sequenced in a study of response to subunit inactivated influenza vaccine. MiXCR, run by TCRdb on the RT-PCR reads, gives a single entry per CDR3 protein. The table lists roughly 570,000 distinct CDR3 sequences, 12% to 15% of them singletons, with 11% in the top ten. The material was PBMCs from blood, obtained 12 days after vaccination. The receptors here all came from a man in his fifties or sixties who received an inactivated influenza vaccine.

This clonotype was seen repeatedly, ten times or more. The chain has TRBV6-7 and TRBJ2-3; D perhaps matches TRBD2 (6 bases). TRBV6-7 is filed as an ORF, its function uncertain. The CDR3 covers 15 residues. V lost 2 bases and J 0 bases, leaving 9 bases between the germline ends. CDR3 sequence: CASSYAGGSTDTQYF. CDR3 nucleotide sequence: TGTGCCAGCAGTTACGCTGGGGGGAGCACAGATACGCAGTATTTT.

This chain uses TRBV6-8 with TRBJ2-1, with D possibly being TRBD1 (5 bases). The V and J ends lost 7 bases and 0 bases respectively, with 22 bases between them. Germline V gene data show CDR1 as MNHGY and CDR2 as SAAAGT. CDR3 length: 18 amino acids. CDR3 DNA sequence: TGTGCCAGCATATTGACAGCACCCATCATGAGCTCCTACAATGAGCAGTTCTTC. It translates to CASILTAPIMSSYNEQFF.

The J gene is TRBJ2-1, the V gene TRBV6-2 or TRBV6-3; D uncertain. The CDR3 runs to 13 residues. With 3 bases removed from V and 3 bases from J, the gap between germline ends came to 6 bases. CDR1 is MNHEY and CDR2 is SVGEGT in the germline V gene. CDR3 loop: CASSYRLYNEQFF. CDR3 nucleotide sequence: TGTGCCAGCAGTTATAGGCTCTACAATGAGCAGTTCTTC.

This clonotype was recorded at least ten times. The chain employs TRBV6-5 and TRBJ2-3, with D maybe TRBD1 (5 bases). The CDR3 sequence is 15 residues long. CDR1 is MNHEY, CDR2 SVGAGI, per germline. Deletions cut 3 bases from V and 3 bases from J, with 13 bases between. The CDR3: CASSYTGHGTDTQYF. The CDR3 DNA follows: TGTGCCAGCAGTTATACAGGCCATGGTACAGATACGCAGTATTTT.

The rearrangement uses TRBV12-3 or TRBV12-4 and TRBJ2-5; D unresolved. The CDR3 is made up of 14 amino acids. The germline V and J ends were trimmed by 1 base and 1 base, with 7 bases remaining between them. Here the CDR3 reads CASSLEIGQETQYF. The CDR3 DNA follows: TGTGCCAGCAGTTTAGAAATTGGCCAAGAGACCCAGTACTTC.

The rearrangement uses TRBV6-2 or TRBV6-3 and TRBJ2-7; 7 nucleotides agree with TRBD1. In germline, CDR1 is MNHEY, CDR2 SVGEGT. This CDR3 is 15 amino acids long. Unmatched junction bases numbered 4, after V lost 2 bases and J lost 0 bases. The CDR3: CASSYPGTVSYEQYF. In nucleotides, the CDR3 is TGTGCCAGCAGTTACCCCGGGACAGTCTCCTACGAGCAGTACTTC.

The genes are TRBV29-1 and TRBJ2-2; TRBD2 agrees at 10 bases. Germline values: CDR1 SQVTM, CDR2 ANQGSEA. V trimming: 0 bases; J trimming: 1 base; junction bases outside the gene matches: 2. This CDR3 contains 16 residues. The CDR3 nucleotides are TGCAGCGTTGAAGAGAGGACTAGCGGGAACACCGGGGAGCTGTTTTTT. Translating gives CSVEERTSGNTGELFF.

The chain links TRBV21-1 to TRBJ2-3; the DNA was not compared with TRBD2, the D call given in the table. TRBV21-1 is classified as a pseudogene. This CDR3 is 17 amino acids long. This chain's CDR3 is CASRPFTSGNGEDTQYF. Written as DNA, the CDR3 is TGTGCCAGCAGACCCTTCACTAGCGGGAATGGGGAAGATACGCAGTATTTT.

The gene calls are TRBV7-6 and TRBJ2-1; 8 positions match TRBD2. Germline loops: CDR1 SGHVS, CDR2 FNYEAQ. V lost 3 bases, J lost 7 bases, and 17 bases stayed unmatched. This CDR3 is built from 18 residues. As DNA, the CDR3 is TGTGCCAGCAGCTTGGAAACAGGGTTAGGGACTAGATTGAATGAGCAGTTCTTC. It is translated as CASSLETGLGTRLNEQFF.

This clonotype appeared a few times. V usage is TRBV4-3 and J usage is TRBJ2-1; TRBD1 agrees at 11 bases. J was trimmed by 4 bases and V by 3 bases; bases with no gene match: 5. The length of the CDR3 is 16 residues. Germline CDR1 LGHNA, CDR2 YSLEER. The CDR3 region is CASSQERDRGYNEQFF. Here the CDR3 DNA reads TGCGCCAGCAGCCAGGAACGGGACAGGGGGTACAATGAGCAGTTCTTC.

This clonotype came up a few times. The CDR3 DNA is TGTGCCAGCAGCCAAAAGGGACTAGCGGGAGGGCAGAAGACCCAGTACTTC. This encodes CASSQKGLAGGQKTQYF. This chain joins TRBV5-8 and TRBJ2-5, with 16 bases that match TRBD2. Losses at the gene ends were 4 bases for V and 6 bases for J; bases not matched to a gene: 9. This CDR3 comprises 17 residues. Germline CDR1 reads SGHTS; CDR2 reads YDEGEE.

This clonotype was counted only a few times. This chain's CDR3 is CASRLTGEGTEAFF. CDR3 DNA: TGTGCCAGCAGACTAACAGGGGAGGGCACTGAAGCTTTCTTT. The V call is TRBV6-2 or TRBV6-3, the J call TRBJ1-1; TRBD1 matches at 7 bases. This CDR3 contains 14 residues. CDR1 and CDR2 (germline): MNHEY, SVGEGT. The junction had 8 bases not matched to a gene; V was cut back by 6 bases and J by 4 bases.

The chain couples TRBV4-3 to TRBJ2-3; TRBD1 matches at 8 bases. The germline V gene encodes CDR1 LGHNA and CDR2 YSLEER. This CDR3 is built from 15 residues. Trimming removed 1 base from V and 0 bases from J; junction bases left unmatched: 0. The DNA of the CDR3 is TGCGCCAGCAGCCAAGGGACAGGGAGCACAGATACGCAGTATTTT. Amino acid sequence: CASSQGTGSTDTQYF.

This clonotype has more than one count but fewer than ten. The chain carries TRBV5-1 and TRBJ1-1, with a possible D match to TRBD1 (5 bases). The V gene's germline CDR1 is SGHRS and CDR2 YFSETQ. Between the trimmed V and J ends, which lost 4 bases and 4 bases, there was a span of 14 bases. The CDR3 sequence is 14 residues long. CDR3 nucleotide sequence: TGCGCCAGCAGCGCTAGGAGGCAGGGCACTGAAGCTTTCTTT. Translated: CASSARRQGTEAFF.

This chain connects TRBV5-1 to TRBJ2-3; 8 nucleotides line up with TRBD2. V was pared by 4 bases and J by 6 bases, with 4 bases of the junction left unmatched. Germline CDR1 reads SGHRS; CDR2 reads YFSETQ. CDR3 size: 13 residues. As DNA, the CDR3 is TGCGCCAGCAGCCGGGAGGGGTTTGATACGCAGTATTTT. As protein: CASSREGFDTQYF. The entire variable domain, with the rest obtained from reference TRBV5-1 and TRBJ2-3, is as follows: KAGVTQTPRYLIKTRGQQVTLSCSPISGHRSVSWYQQTPGQGLQFLFEYFSETQRNKGNFPGRFSGRQFSNSRSEMNVSTLELGDSALYLCASSREGFDTQYFGPGTRLTVL.

CDR3 sequence (DNA): TGCAGCGGCCGAACAGGGATGGAGACCCAGTACTTC. It yields the protein CSGRTGMETQYF. V gene TRBV29-1 combines with J gene TRBJ2-5; maybe TRBD1 (6 bases). CDR3 size: 12 residues. The germline CDR1 and CDR2 sequences are SQVTM and ANQGSEA. Deletions cut 7 bases from V and 5 bases from J, with 14 bases between.

In regard to this clonotype: At one end, the junction sequence differs from germline, possibly due to a read error. The V call is TRBV5-1, the J call TRBJ2-3, with D perhaps assigned TRBD1 or TRBD2 (5 bases each). Germline CDR1 is SGHRS and CDR2 is YFSETQ. The CDR3 contains 14 residues. DNA of the CDR3: TGCGCCAGCAGCGAGCTGGGGGTTACAGATGCGCAGTATTTT. Translation gives CASSELGVTDAQYF.

V usage is TRBV2 and J usage is TRBJ2-3; TRBD2 agrees at 9 bases. This CDR3 is 16 amino acids long. Germline V lookup: CDR1 SNHLY, CDR2 FYNNEI. V shed 7 bases, J shed 4 bases, and the junction held 12 bases outside the gene matches. The CDR3 loop is CASKRREGPAADTQYF. The CDR3 DNA reads TGTGCCAGCAAACGGCGGGAGGGGCCCGCGGCAGATACGCAGTATTTT.